This is a list of T cell receptor beta chains from one sample in a study of radiation and T cells in renal cell carcinoma. Only in-frame clones appear in the TCRdb table, and some are missing; sequencing was by immunoSEQ multiplex PCR. The sample lists about 130,000 clones; 81% were seen once. The sequencing here drew on blood, taken from a patient whose treatment included radiotherapy and nephrectomy. The receptors stem from a woman aged 55 to 70 with renal cell carcinoma. Each CDR3 is given with its conserved first and last residue.

V	J	CDR3
TRBV18	TRBJ1-1	CASSLRDDTEAFF
TRBV5-1	TRBJ2-1	CASISPLRPNEQFF
TRBV6-5	TRBJ2-1	CASSPGFNNEQFF
TRBV7-9	TRBJ1-1	CASRSVNTEAFF
TRBV9	TRBJ1-2	CASSVLPTGVNYGYTF
TRBV28	TRBJ2-2	CASGTLGGKRPGELFF
TRBV6-6	TRBJ1-1	CASTPGSHNTEAFF
TRBV10-2	TRBJ1-2	CASRQGQGGDYGYTF
TRBV5-1	TRBJ2-5	CASRTDLAETQYF
TRBV29-1	TRBJ1-3	CSVESGNTIYF
TRBV29-1	TRBJ2-2	CSVTISNTGELFF
TRBV2	TRBJ1-2	CASSETREDGYTF
TRBV6-5	TRBJ2-1	CAIFLGGEGNEQFF
TRBV7-9	TRBJ1-4	CASSLGGASGEKLFF
TRBV7-9	TRBJ2-1	CASRSVRDEQFF
TRBV7-2	TRBJ1-1	CASSLVAGGETEAFF
TRBV29-1	TRBJ1-1	CSGVNTEAFF
TRBV29-1	TRBJ2-7	CSAGGFSYEQYF
TRBV5-8	TRBJ2-7	CASSLVVDEQYF
TRBV5-1	TRBJ2-7	CASSLDRVPPYEQYF
TRBV18	NA	CASSPQKDGYEQYF
TRBV5-6	TRBJ2-5	CASSLGAGGGTQYF
TRBV19	TRBJ1-1	CASSLQDSRRAFF
TRBV7-2	TRBJ2-3	CASSLRGWPSGTDTQYF
TRBV19	TRBJ2-2	CASSTSGTSGSWFNTGELFF
TRBV4-1	TRBJ1-4	CASSQVWGTGSEKLFF
TRBV2	TRBJ1-1	CASSSELTEAFF
TRBV28	TRBJ1-1	CASSLGGEGGTEAFF
TRBV7-9	TRBJ2-7	CASSPVSREQYF
TRBV5-1	TRBJ2-2	CASSLAANTGELFF
TRBV5-1	TRBJ2-1	CASTQGTVYEGMKEQFF
TRBV7-9	TRBJ1-2	CASSLDGTVYGYTF
TRBV2	TRBJ1-5	CASSERGAGSHFQPQHF
TRBV27	TRBJ1-2	CASSLFDRGYGYTF
TRBV19	TRBJ1-6	CASTTRGSYNSPLHF
TRBV11-3	TRBJ2-3	CASSPGDGSTDTQYF
TRBV5-1	TRBJ2-7	CASSLDRNLIYEQYF
TRBV6-1	TRBJ2-5	CASSEAAGGWETQYF
TRBV18	TRBJ2-7	CASSGDGEQYF
TRBV2	TRBJ2-3	CASSAGSTPSTDTQYF
TRBV9	TRBJ1-2	CASSVGGQGGPYGYTF
TRBV5-4	TRBJ2-7	CASSSQGLPYEQYF
TRBV7-9	TRBJ1-1	CASSRVDGPLTGFPLEAFF
TRBV12-5	TRBJ2-2	CASGLDSVPGELFF
TRBV6-5	TRBJ1-1	CASSYDREVMNTEAFF
TRBV10-3	TRBJ2-1	CASVTSQGYNEQFF
TRBV19	TRBJ1-1	CASSGQGRRNTEAFF
TRBV7-9	TRBJ1-6	CASSLAPAGSYNSPLHF
TRBV9	TRBJ2-5	CASSLIPGQGRETQYF
TRBV7-2	TRBJ1-4	CASSSQVGPNEKLFF
TRBV4-3	NA	CASSQTLTGNEQYF
TRBV6-1	TRBJ1-2	CASSDRGVYGYTF
TRBV11-2	TRBJ1-1	CASSLGADTEAFF
TRBV4-1	TRBJ2-2	CASSQSIAGNTGELFF
TRBV7-2	TRBJ2-1	CASSLASGRAGEQFF
TRBV29-1	TRBJ2-5	CSVERGVETQYF
TRBV29-1	TRBJ2-5	CSVDPGEETQYF